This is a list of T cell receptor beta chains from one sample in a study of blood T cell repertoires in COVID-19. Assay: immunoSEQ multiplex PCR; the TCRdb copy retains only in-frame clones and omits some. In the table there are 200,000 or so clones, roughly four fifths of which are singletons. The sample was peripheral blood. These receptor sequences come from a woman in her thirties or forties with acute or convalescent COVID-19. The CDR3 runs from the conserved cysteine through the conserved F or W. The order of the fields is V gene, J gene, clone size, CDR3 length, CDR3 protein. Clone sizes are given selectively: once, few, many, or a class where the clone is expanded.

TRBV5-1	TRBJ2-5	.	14	CASSLYGEGETQYF
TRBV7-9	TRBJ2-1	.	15	CASSLITGFYNEQFF
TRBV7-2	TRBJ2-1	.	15	CASAKGLAGYNEQFF
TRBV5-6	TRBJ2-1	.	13	CASSPVTSREQFF
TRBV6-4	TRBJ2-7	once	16	CASSPNPGVRPYEQYF
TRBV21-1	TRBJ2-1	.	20	CASSPEARTVASGSVNEQFF
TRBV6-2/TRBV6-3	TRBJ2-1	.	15	CASSYLAGGQNEQFF
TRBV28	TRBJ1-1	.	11	CASSHRGEAFF
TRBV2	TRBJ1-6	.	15	CASNSGRGQNSPLHF
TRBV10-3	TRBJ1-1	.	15	CAIAPLEGRDTEAFF
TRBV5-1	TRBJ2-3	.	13	CASSLSGADTQYF
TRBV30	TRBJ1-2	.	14	CAWSRTGPSYGYTF
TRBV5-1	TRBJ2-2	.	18	CASSLAGSGRYNTGELFF
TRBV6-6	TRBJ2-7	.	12	CASRPSQGEQYF
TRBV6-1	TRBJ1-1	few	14	CASSEGPMNTEAFF
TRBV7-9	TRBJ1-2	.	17	CASSPGTAIPANYGYTF
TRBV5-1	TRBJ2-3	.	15	CASSLSAPFTDTQYF
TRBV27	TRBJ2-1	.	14	CASSLRREANEQFF
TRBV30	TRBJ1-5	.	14	CAWSVWGGNQPQHF
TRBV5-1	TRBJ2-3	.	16	CASSVWGLGLTDTQYF
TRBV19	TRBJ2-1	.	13	CASSIGLVIEQFF
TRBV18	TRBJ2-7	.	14	CASSTTSGSYEQYF
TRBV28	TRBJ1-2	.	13	CASSQADTGFRTF
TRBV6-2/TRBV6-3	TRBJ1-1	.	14	CASSYVGRVGEAFF
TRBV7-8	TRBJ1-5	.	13	CASSSHPDQPQHF
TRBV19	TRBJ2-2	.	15	CASASLAGQTGELFF
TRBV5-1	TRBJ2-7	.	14	CASSLGLAVYEQYF
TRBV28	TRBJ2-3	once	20	CASSFVQGLADPDRTDTQYF
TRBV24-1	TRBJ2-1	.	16	CATSDLGLAGRNEQFF
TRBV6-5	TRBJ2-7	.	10	CASGATPGKF
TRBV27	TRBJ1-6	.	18	CASSLLSLSGAGASPLHF
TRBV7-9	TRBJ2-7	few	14	CASSSGLAFDEQYF
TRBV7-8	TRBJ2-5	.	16	CASSPWTGKGQETQYF
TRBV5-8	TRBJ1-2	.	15	CAVGRSVTFYGGYTF
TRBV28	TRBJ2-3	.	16	CASSLVGSSSTDTQYF
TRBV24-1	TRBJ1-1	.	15	CATSDSRGLGAEAFF
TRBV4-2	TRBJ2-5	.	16	CASSPSRSGFGETQYF
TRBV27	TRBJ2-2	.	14	CASSFEHNTGELFF
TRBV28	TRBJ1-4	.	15	CASSTQQGGIEKLFF
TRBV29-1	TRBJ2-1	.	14	CSVAGGQGAREQFF
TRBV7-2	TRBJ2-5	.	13	CASSPGGGETQYF
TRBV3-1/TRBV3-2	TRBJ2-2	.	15	CASRPSGSGTGELFF
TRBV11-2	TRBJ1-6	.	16	CASSGLGGQVHSPLHF
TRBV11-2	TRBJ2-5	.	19	CASSPWTSGRTTYQETQYF
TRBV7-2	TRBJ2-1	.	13	CASALMGANEQFF
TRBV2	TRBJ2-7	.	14	CASSELAGVDEQYF
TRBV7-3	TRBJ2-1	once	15	CASSSIAGVANEQFF
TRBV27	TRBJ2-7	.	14	CASSYRQGGYEQYF
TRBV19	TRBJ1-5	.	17	CASSSGPLKGNNQPQHF
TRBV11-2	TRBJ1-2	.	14	CASSARQGAYGYTF
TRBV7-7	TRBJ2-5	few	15	CASSLARGSGETQYF
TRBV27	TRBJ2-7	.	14	CASSSSGSSHEQYF
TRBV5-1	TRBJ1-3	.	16	CASSLADGGLGNTIYF
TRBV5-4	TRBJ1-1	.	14	CASSLSTVNSEAFF
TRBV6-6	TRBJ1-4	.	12	CASMRVGEKLFF
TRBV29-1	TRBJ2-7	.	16	CSVVVVTEHLHYEQYF
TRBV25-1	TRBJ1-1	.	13	CASSKQGNTEAFF
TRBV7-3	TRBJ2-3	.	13	CASSYERESTQYF
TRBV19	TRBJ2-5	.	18	CASSMRGGQAPFQETQYF